Listed here are 5 T cell receptor beta chains from one sample, sequenced in a study of OX40 agonist ivuxolimab in advanced cancers. The protocol was immunoSEQ multiplex PCR, while the TCRdb copy is restricted to in-frame clones and leaves out a portion. Seen here are tens of thousands of clones, roughly 79% observed once, and the top ten hold roughly 30%. This sample comprised CD4+ or CD8+ T cells sorted from blood, obtained in a trial of the OX40 agonist ivuxolimab. These receptor sequences come from an adult with an advanced solid tumor such as melanoma, head and neck, liver or kidney cancer.

V gene TRBV5-1 combines with J gene TRBJ2-1; D remains unclear. Germline V lookup: CDR1 SGHRS, CDR2 YFSETQ. Trimming stripped 4 bases from V and 4 bases from J, with 9 bases between. The CDR3 is 13 amino acids. The CDR3, as DNA: TGCGCCAGCAGCGTGACGCTGTACAATGAGCAGTTCTTC. It codes for CASSVTLYNEQFF.

The chain recombines TRBV9 with TRBJ2-3; 7 bases are a match to TRBD1. Trimming at V came to 0 bases and at J to 5 bases, leaving 9 bases not matched to a gene. The CDR3 extends over 16 amino acids. Germline CDR1 reads SGDLS; CDR2 reads YYNGEE. The DNA for the CDR3 is TGTGCCAGCAGCGTAGAGGGGACAGATTCTGGAGATACGCAGTATTTT. Its protein is CASSVEGTDSGDTQYF.

The chain combines TRBV7-9 with TRBJ2-7; TRBD1 aligns across 8 bases. The CDR3 totals 12 residues. CDR1 SEHNR and CDR2 FQNEAQ come from the germline V gene (reference sequence). With 8 bases clipped from V and 7 bases from J, the junction kept 7 bases outside the gene matches. CDR3 loop: CASSAGGLEQYF. The CDR3 DNA sequence: TGTGCCAGCTCCGCAGGGGGCTTGGAGCAGTACTTC.

The chain is built from TRBV14 and TRBJ1-1; D may be TRBD1 (6 bases). Germline V lookup: CDR1 SGHDN, CDR2 FVKESK. The CDR3 loop spans 16 amino acids. With 1 base removed from V and 1 base from J, the gap between germline ends came to 13 bases. The CDR3 DNA sequence: TGTGCCAGCAGCCAAGGCCTTCAGGGGTCGAACACTGAAGCTTTCTTT. It specifies CASSQGLQGSNTEAFF.

A note on this clone: A much larger clone is a single base away; this may be a read error. The chain links TRBV7-9 to TRBJ2-7; D ambiguous. V dropped 3 bases and J dropped 4 bases, with 4 bases sitting between them. The CDR3 runs to 11 residues. CDR1 is SEHNR, CDR2 FQNEAQ, per germline (reference sequence). The CDR3 DNA reads as TGTGCCAGCAGCTTCGAGTACGAGCAGTACTTC. Protein product: CASSFEYEQYF.